The rows below give T cell receptor beta chains drawn from one sample of a study of post-analysis software for immune sequencing data. TCRdb processed the PCR reads anew with MiXCR; each CDR3 protein has one entry. Of hundreds of thousands of distinct CDR3 sequences listed, just under 30% were seen once; the top ten hold around 0.56%. Source material: blood. These TCRs come from a girl under 18 with multiple sclerosis. Both conserved end residues are part of each CDR3.

cdr3_length,v_call,cdr3_aa
16,TRBV20-1,CSARLAGGQGTDTQYF
13,TRBV28,CASTLAGDNIQYF
12,TRBV20-1,CSAWDKQETQYF
16,TRBV6-6,CASSYEGGTGFYGYTF
12,TRBV2,CASSERGAEQYF
15,TRBV28,CASSWASGQDYGYTF
15,TRBV4-3,CASSAGTGYSYEQYF
14,TRBV6-2/TRBV6-3,CASSYRTGGGEQFF
16,TRBV2,CASSSKIGLLRDTQYF
12,TRBV20-1,CSAKGPPETQYF
16,TRBV4-1,CASSEPDRGVTGELFF
16,TRBV20-1,CSARWTSGSQPYEQYF
11,TRBV6-5,CASSGQLGAFF
12,TRBV20-1,CRPLGLAGEQFF
16,TRBV27,CASSFARDRGLYGYTF
15,TRBV12-5,CASGFGVAAYNEQFF